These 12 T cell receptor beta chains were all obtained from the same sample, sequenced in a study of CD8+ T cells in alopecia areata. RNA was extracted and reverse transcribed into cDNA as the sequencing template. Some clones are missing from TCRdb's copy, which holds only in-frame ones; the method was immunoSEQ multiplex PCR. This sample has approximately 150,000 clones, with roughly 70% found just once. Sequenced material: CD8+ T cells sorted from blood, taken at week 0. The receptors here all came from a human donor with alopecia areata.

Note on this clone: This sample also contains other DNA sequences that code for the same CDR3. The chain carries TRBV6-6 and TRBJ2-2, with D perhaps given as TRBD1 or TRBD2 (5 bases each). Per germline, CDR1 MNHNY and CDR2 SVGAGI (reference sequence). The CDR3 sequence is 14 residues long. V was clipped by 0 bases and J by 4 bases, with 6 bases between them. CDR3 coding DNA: TGTGCCAGCAGTTACTCTGGGGGCACCGGGGAGCTGTTTTTT. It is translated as CASSYSGGTGELFF.

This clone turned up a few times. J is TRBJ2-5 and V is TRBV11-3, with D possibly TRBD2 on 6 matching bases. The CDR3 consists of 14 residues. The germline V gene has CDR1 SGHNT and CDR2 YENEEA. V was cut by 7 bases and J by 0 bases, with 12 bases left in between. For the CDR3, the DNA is TGTGCCAGCACGGCTGGGGGGAACCAAGAGACCCAGTACTTC. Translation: CASTAGGNQETQYF.

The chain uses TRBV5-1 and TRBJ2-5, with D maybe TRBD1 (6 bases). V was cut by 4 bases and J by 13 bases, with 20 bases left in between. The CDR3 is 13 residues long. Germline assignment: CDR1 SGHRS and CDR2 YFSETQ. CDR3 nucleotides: TGCGCCAGCAGCCGTGTTATAGGGGACAAAGTGTACTTC. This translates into CASSRVIGDKVYF.

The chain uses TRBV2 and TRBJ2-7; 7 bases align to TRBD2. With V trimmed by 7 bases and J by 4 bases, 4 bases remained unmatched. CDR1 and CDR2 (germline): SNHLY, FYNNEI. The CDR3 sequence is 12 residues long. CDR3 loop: CASMGRGYEQYF. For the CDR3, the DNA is TGTGCCAGCATGGGGAGGGGTTACGAGCAGTACTTC.

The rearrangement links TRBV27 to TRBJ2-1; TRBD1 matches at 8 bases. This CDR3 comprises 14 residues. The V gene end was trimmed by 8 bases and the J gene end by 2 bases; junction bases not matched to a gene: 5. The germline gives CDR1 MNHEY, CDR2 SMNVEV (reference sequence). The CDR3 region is CASSRQGPYNEQFF. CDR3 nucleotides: TGTGCCAGCTCGAGACAGGGGCCCTACAATGAGCAGTTCTTC.

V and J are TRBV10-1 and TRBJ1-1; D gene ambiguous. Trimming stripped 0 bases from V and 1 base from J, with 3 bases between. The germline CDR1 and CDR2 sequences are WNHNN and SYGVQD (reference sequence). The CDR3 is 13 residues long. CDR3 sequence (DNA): TGCGCCAGCAGTGAGTCCAGGAACACTGAAGCTTTCTTT. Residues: CASSESRNTEAFF.

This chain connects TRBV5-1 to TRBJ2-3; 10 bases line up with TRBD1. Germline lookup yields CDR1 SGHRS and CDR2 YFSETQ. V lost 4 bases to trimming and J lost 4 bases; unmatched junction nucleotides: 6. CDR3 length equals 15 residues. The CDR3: CASSRDRGPADTQYF. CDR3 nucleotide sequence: TGCGCCAGCAGCCGGGACAGGGGACCCGCAGATACGCAGTATTTT.

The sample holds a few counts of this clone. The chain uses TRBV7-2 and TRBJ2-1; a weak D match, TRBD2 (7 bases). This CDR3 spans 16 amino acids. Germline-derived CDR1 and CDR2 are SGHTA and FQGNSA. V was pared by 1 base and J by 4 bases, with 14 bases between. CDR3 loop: CASSLDWAGAYNEQFF. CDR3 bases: TGTGCCAGCAGCTTAGACTGGGCGGGGGCTTACAATGAGCAGTTCTTC.

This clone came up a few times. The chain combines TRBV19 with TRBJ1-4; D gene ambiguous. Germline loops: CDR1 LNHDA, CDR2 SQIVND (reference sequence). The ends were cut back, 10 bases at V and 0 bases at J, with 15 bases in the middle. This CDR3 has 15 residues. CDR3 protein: CATLPAGATNEKLFF. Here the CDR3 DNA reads TGTGCCACCCTACCGGCTGGGGCAACTAATGAAAAACTGTTTTTT.

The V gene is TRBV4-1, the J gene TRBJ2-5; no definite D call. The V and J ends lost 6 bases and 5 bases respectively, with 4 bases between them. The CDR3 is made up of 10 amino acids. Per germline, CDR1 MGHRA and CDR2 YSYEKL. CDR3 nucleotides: TGCGCCAGCAGGGGTGAGACCCAGTACTTC. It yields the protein CASRGETQYF.

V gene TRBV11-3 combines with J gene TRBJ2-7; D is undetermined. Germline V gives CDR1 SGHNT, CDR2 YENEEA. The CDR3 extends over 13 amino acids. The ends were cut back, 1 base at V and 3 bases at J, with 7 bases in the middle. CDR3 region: CASSLASSYEQYF. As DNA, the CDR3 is TGTGCCAGCAGCTTAGCCAGTAGCTACGAGCAGTACTTC.

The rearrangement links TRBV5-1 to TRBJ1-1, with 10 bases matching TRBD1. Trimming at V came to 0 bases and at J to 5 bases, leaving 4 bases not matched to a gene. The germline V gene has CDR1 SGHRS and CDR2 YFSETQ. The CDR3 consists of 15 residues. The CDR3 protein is CASSLARTGGTEAFF. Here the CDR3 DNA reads TGCGCCAGCAGCTTGGCGCGGACAGGGGGGACTGAAGCTTTCTTT.